The 29 T cell receptor beta chains reported below all come from one sample, sequenced in a study of breast tumors, draining lymph nodes, adjacent tissues. TCRdb re-called the multiplex PCR reads through MiXCR, storing one row per CDR3 protein. This sample yields 150,000 to 200,000 distinct CDR3 sequences, of which about 33% are seen a single time; over 3.5% belongs to the top ten. Axillary draining lymph nodes of breast cancer patients supplied the node samples. The sample consisted of axillary lymph node tissue. Receptors originate from a female donor with breast cancer. Some clones in this sample may be carry-over from other donors' samples.

In this sample, this clonotype turned up many times. The chain combines TRBV12-3 or TRBV12-4 with TRBJ2-2; 9 bases align to TRBD1. The CDR3 is made up of 15 amino acids. V was clipped by 6 bases and J by 7 bases; unmatched bases: 9. The CDR3 DNA sequence: TGTGCCAGCAGAAACCGGGACAGGGTGTACGGGGAGCTGTTTTTT. This translates into CASRNRDRVYGELFF.

This chain uses TRBV7-9 with TRBJ2-2, with 9 bases matching TRBD1. The germline CDR1 and CDR2 sequences are SEHNR and FQNEAQ (reference sequence). The CDR3 is made up of 15 amino acids. After removal of 3 bases from V and 4 bases from J, the junction contained 3 bases not matched to a gene. The CDR3 region has the DNA TGTGCCAGCAGCTTCGGACAGGGGTTCACCGGGGAGCTGTTTTTT. This gives the protein CASSFGQGFTGELFF.

The chain uses TRBV20-1 and TRBJ1-1; possible D gene TRBD1, 5 bases. This CDR3 region has 14 residues. CDR1 and CDR2 from the germline V gene are DFQATT and SNEGSKA (reference sequence). The ends were cut back, 0 bases at V and 3 bases at J, with 11 bases in the middle. The CDR3 loop is CSARDAQGDTEAFF. CDR3 nucleotides: TGCAGTGCTAGAGATGCGCAGGGAGACACTGAAGCTTTCTTT.

At least ten counts were recorded for this clonotype. This chain uses TRBV14 with TRBJ1-2; no firm D call. Trimming stripped 2 bases from V and 2 bases from J, with 12 bases between. CDR1 is SGHDN, CDR2 FVKESK, per germline. This CDR3 spans 15 amino acids. This chain's CDR3 is CASSQSGRANYGYTF. CDR3 coding DNA: TGTGCCAGCAGCCAATCCGGACGGGCGAACTATGGCTACACCTTC. The variable domain in full, with the rest retrieved from reference TRBV14 and TRBJ1-2, is EAGVTQFPSHSVIEKGQTVTLRCDPISGHDNLYWYRRVMGKEIKFLLHFVKESKQDESGMPNNRFLAERTGGTYSTLKVQPAELEDSGVYFCASSQSGRANYGYTFGSGTRLTVV.

The V gene is TRBV9, the J gene TRBJ1-2, with 9 bases matching TRBD1. The CDR3 is 16 residues long. V trimming: 0 bases; J trimming: 2 bases; junction bases outside the gene matches: 5. Germline CDR1 and CDR2: SGDLS and YYNGEE. In DNA form, the CDR3 reads TGTGCCAGCAGCGTAGTTCCGGGACAGGGAAACTATGGCTACACCTTC. Its translation: CASSVVPGQGNYGYTF.

This clonotype was seen a handful of times. The rearrangement uses TRBV7-3 and TRBJ2-5; 13 positions match TRBD2. Germline CDR1 and CDR2: SGHTA and FQGTGA. CDR3 length: 17 amino acids. Losses at the gene ends were 1 base for V and 9 bases for J; bases not matched to a gene: 11. This CDR3 is CASSLKVTSGRDEPQYF. CDR3 sequence (DNA): TGTGCCAGCAGCTTAAAGGTTACTAGCGGGAGGGATGAGCCCCAGTACTTC.

The V call is TRBV12-1, the J call TRBJ2-5; the table's D call, TRBD2, was not checked against the DNA. TRBV12-1 is given as a pseudogene. CDR3 length equals 17 residues. Here the CDR3 reads CASSYTGTSGLRETQYF. In nucleotides, the CDR3 is TGTGCCAGCAGCTACACCGGCACTAGCGGGTTACGAGAGACCCAGTACTTC.

This clonotype was seen repeatedly, ten times or more. The V call is TRBV20-1, the J call TRBJ2-3, with 10 bases that match TRBD2. Germline lookup yields CDR1 DFQATT and CDR2 SNEGSKA (reference sequence). CDR3 length equals 14 residues. Trimming at V came to 4 bases and at J to 2 bases, leaving 3 bases not matched to a gene. DNA of the CDR3: TGCAGTGCTAAGCGGGGGGGGTTCACAGATACGCAGTATTTT. Its translation: CSAKRGGFTDTQYF.

This clonotype appeared many times. V and J are TRBV7-3 and TRBJ2-2, with 10 bases aligning to TRBD2. CDR3 length: 15 amino acids. Germline CDR1 is SGHTA and CDR2 is FQGTGA. The junction had 4 bases not matched to a gene; V was cut back by 0 bases and J by 9 bases. CDR3 amino acids: CASSLTTSGPRELFF. The CDR3 bases are TGTGCCAGCAGCTTAACGACTAGCGGGCCCCGGGAGCTGTTTTTT.

There are a few counts of this clonotype. This chain joins TRBV5-6 and TRBJ2-7; 9 bases line up with TRBD1. CDR3 length: 15 amino acids. The germline V gene has CDR1 SGHDT and CDR2 YYEEEE. V dropped 4 bases and J dropped 0; count of bases not matched to a gene: 5. The CDR3 nucleotides are TGTGCCAGCAGCCCGACAGGGGGTATCTCCTACGAGCAGTACTTC. Translation: CASSPTGGISYEQYF.

Remarks on this clonotype: At one end, the junction sequence differs from germline, possibly due to a read error. The chain is built from TRBV6-2 or TRBV6-3 and TRBJ2-3; D is undetermined. The CDR3 consists of 16 residues. Germline CDR1 and CDR2: MNHEY and SVGEGT. CDR3 sequence: CAGSYLPGRNVDTQYF. The CDR3 DNA reads TGTGCCGGCAGTTACCTACCGGGCCGCAACGTGGATACGCAGTATTTT.

This clonotype was counted ten times or more. CDR3 DNA: TGTGCCAGCAGCCTCGAAACACAGGCGGTGAATCAGCCCCAGCATTTT. This gives the protein CASSLETQAVNQPQHF. The chain recombines TRBV7-9 with TRBJ1-5; maybe TRBD1 (5 bases). Germline CDR1 reads SEHNR; CDR2 reads FQNEAQ (reference sequence). The V and J ends lost 5 bases and 4 bases respectively, with 18 bases between them. This CDR3 has 16 amino acids.

This clonotype was seen repeatedly, ten times or more. Just one base apart from a much larger clone, this may be a read error. The V and J genes are TRBV7-7 and TRBJ2-5, with D maybe TRBD2 (6 bases). CDR1 is SSHAT, CDR2 FNYEAQ, per germline (reference sequence). This CDR3 contains 14 residues. This CDR3 is CASGLVDGGETQYF. The CDR3 DNA reads TGTGCTAGCGGCTTAGTAGATGGGGGAGAGACCCAGTACTTC.

This clonotype was recorded many times. This chain uses TRBV7-2 with TRBJ2-3, with D possibly matching TRBD2 (6 bases). This CDR3 has 15 residues. V was pared by 1 base and J by 3 bases, with 11 bases between. Germline CDR1 and CDR2: SGHTA and FQGNSA. Written as DNA, the CDR3 is TGTGCCAGCAGCTTAGTGGAGGGATTAACAGATACGCAGTATTTT. Protein sequence: CASSLVEGLTDTQYF.

This clonotype was counted ten times or more. The chain uses TRBV6-1 and TRBJ2-3, with D possibly being TRBD2 (5 bases). Germline V gives CDR1 MNHNS, CDR2 SASEGT. The CDR3 contains 14 residues. Between the trimmed V and J ends, which lost 6 bases and 6 bases, there was a span of 16 bases. CDR3 nucleotide sequence: TGTGCCAGCAGAATGGAGAGGGTATGGGATACGCAGTATTTT. This translates into CASRMERVWDTQYF.

Comments on this clonotype: This may be a read error: a much more frequent sequence differs by one nucleotide. The CDR3 nucleotides read TGCAGTGCTAGATCTTTTGGTCAGCTGACCACCGGGGAGCTGTTTTTT. Protein sequence: CSARSFGQLTTGELFF. The chain joins TRBV20-1 to TRBJ2-2; no clear D gene. Trimming left V 2 bases short and J 4 bases short, with 17 bases between. Germline lookup yields CDR1 DFQATT and CDR2 SNEGSKA (reference sequence). CDR3 length: 16 amino acids.

This clonotype was counted many times. The rearrangement links TRBV24-1 to TRBJ1-2; 7 nucleotides agree with TRBD1. Germline trimming cut 3 bases from V and 0 bases from J; bases unmatched to any gene: 9. Germline CDR1 KGHDR, CDR2 SFDVKD. The length of the CDR3 is 17 residues. Written as DNA, the CDR3 is TGTGCCACCAGTGATCCAAGAGGGGACAGTTCTAACTATGGCTACACCTTC. This gives the protein CATSDPRGDSSNYGYTF.

The V gene is TRBV5-8, the J gene TRBJ2-3; weak D call: TRBD1 (8 bases). CDR3 length: 15 amino acids. The germline V gene encodes CDR1 SGHTS and CDR2 YDEGEE. The germline V and J ends were trimmed by 3 bases and 4 bases, with 15 bases remaining between them. The CDR3 nucleotides read TGTGCCAGCAGCTCCACAGGGGGAGGGTCAGATACGCAGTATTTT. Encoded protein: CASSSTGGGSDTQYF.

This clonotype was observed at least ten times. This chain joins TRBV6-5 and TRBJ2-2; TRBD1 agrees at 7 bases. Germline V gene data show CDR1 as MNHEY and CDR2 as SVGAGI. With 6 bases clipped from V and 7 bases from J, the junction kept 8 bases outside the gene matches. The CDR3 is made up of 14 amino acids. This CDR3 reads CASRTTGAGGELFF. In DNA, the CDR3 is TGTGCCAGCAGAACCACAGGGGCGGGCGGGGAGCTGTTTTTT.

Ten or more counts support this clonotype. The chain couples TRBV4-1 to TRBJ2-7, with D tentatively TRBD1 (6 bases). Germline CDR1 is MGHRA and CDR2 is YSYEKL. The CDR3 covers 12 residues. V lost 3 bases to trimming and J lost 6 bases, with 9 bases between them. CDR3: CASSQTGGEQYF. In DNA form, the CDR3 reads TGCGCCAGCAGCCAGACAGGAGGCGAGCAGTACTTC.

This clonotype showed up just a few times. It may be a read error: a sequence one base away is much more abundant. The genes are TRBV5-1 and TRBJ1-4; TRBD1 matches 9 bases. This CDR3 has 14 amino acids. Per germline, CDR1 SGHRS and CDR2 YFSETQ. The DNA for the CDR3 is TGCGTCAGCAGCCGGGACAGGGAATATGAAAAACTGTTTTTT. It is translated as CVSSRDREYEKLFF.

The chain combines TRBV7-6 with TRBJ1-1, with no clear D. CDR1 and CDR2 from the germline V gene are SGHVS and FNYEAQ. Trimming cost V 2 bases and J 2 bases, with 33 bases left between them. The CDR3 runs 22 residues. The CDR3, as DNA: TGTGCCAGCAGCTTATACAGCGGGGAGCTGCTGGTCGCCTGGGTTCCCAACACTGAAGCTTTCTTT. This gives the protein CASSLYSGELLVAWVPNTEAFF.

Remarks on this clonotype: This sequence may be a read error, since a much larger clone differs from it by one base. The chain links TRBV14 to TRBJ2-1, with 10 nucleotides matching TRBD2. The length of the CDR3 is 14 residues. CDR1 is SGHDN and CDR2 is FVKESK in the germline V gene. CDR3: CASTSSGGVDEQSF. The CDR3 coding sequence is TGTGCCAGCACCTCGAGCGGGGGGGTCGATGAGCAGTCCTTC.

The CDR3 protein is CASSEEGKRTNEKLFF. For the CDR3, the DNA is TGTGCCAGCAGTGAAGAGGGGAAGCGGACTAATGAAAAACTGTTTTTT. The V gene is TRBV2, the J gene TRBJ1-4; tentatively, D is TRBD1 (5 bases). This CDR3 has 16 residues. Germline V gene data show CDR1 as SNHLY and CDR2 as FYNNEI. Trimming removed 1 base at V and 2 bases at J, with 11 bases between.

On this clonotype itself: A read error is possible here, since a much larger clone lies one base away. The gene calls are TRBV6-6 and TRBJ2-1; D is unresolved. Trimming left V 6 bases short and J 0 bases short, with 9 bases between. The CDR3 is 14 amino acids. Germline CDR1 reads MNHNY; CDR2 reads SVGAGI (reference sequence). For the CDR3, the DNA is TGTGCCAGCAGCCATCCAAGCTCCTACAATGAGCAGTTCTTC. Amino acid sequence: CASSHPSSYNEQFF.

The chain is built from TRBV6-5 and TRBJ1-1; the D is unclear. Germline CDR1 is MNHEY and CDR2 is SVGAGI. This CDR3 is 14 amino acids long. V was pared by 5 bases and J by 0 bases, with 10 bases between. CDR3 amino acids: CASSPGSMNTEAFF. Written as DNA, the CDR3 is TGTGCCAGCAGTCCCGGGTCCATGAACACTGAAGCTTTCTTT.

In its sample, this clonotype was seen many times. The chain is built from TRBV19 and TRBJ1-5; a possible D gene is TRBD1 (5 bases). The CDR3 loop spans 15 amino acids. Looked up from germline, CDR1 is LNHDA and CDR2 is SQIVND (reference sequence). V dropped 7 bases and J dropped 0 bases, with 13 bases sitting between them. The CDR3 sequence is CASTSKGYSNQPQHF. The DNA of the CDR3 is TGTGCCAGTACTTCTAAGGGGTATAGCAATCAGCCCCAGCATTTT.

The CDR3 coding sequence is TGTGCCAGCAGCTTATCCCGGGACGCTAACACCATATATTTT. It yields the protein CASSLSRDANTIYF. The chain has TRBV7-3 and TRBJ1-3; possibly TRBD1 for D (5 bases). Per germline, CDR1 SGHTA and CDR2 FQGTGA. V was shortened by 2 bases and J by 7 bases, with 12 bases between the two germline ends. CDR3 size: 14 residues.

The chain employs TRBV15 and TRBJ2-7; D possibly corresponds to TRBD2 (6 bases). The germline gives CDR1 LNHNV, CDR2 YYDKDF (reference sequence). The CDR3 is 14 residues long. Trimming removed 5 bases at V and 9 bases at J, with 20 bases between. CDR3 nucleotide sequence: TGTGCCACCAGCCCCGAGGAGGGGTCTCTTCGGCAGTACTTC. It is translated as CATSPEEGSLRQYF.